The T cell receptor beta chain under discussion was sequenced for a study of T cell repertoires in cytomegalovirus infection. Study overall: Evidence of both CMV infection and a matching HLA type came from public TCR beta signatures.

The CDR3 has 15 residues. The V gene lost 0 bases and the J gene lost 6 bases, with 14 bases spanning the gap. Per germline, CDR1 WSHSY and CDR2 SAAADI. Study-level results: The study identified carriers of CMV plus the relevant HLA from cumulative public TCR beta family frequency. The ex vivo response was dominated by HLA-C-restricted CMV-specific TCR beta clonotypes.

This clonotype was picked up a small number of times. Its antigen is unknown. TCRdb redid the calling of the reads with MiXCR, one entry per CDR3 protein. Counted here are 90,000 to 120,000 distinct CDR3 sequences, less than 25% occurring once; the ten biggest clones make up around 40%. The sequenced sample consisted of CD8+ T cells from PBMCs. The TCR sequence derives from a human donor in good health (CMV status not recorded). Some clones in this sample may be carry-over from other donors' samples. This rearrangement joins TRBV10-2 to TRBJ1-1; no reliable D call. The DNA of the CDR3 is TGCGCCAGCAGTGAGTCGAATCAGGCCGCGGCTGAAGCTTTCTTT. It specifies CASSESNQAAAEAFF.